This T cell receptor beta chain was obtained from a study of shared T cell receptors in the human thymus. Libraries were prepared by immunoSEQ multiplex PCR; TCRdb keeps only in-frame clonotypes and omits some of them. The table includes about 610,000 clones, roughly 90% detected once. This clone was picked up one time. The CDR3 consists of 18 residues. Germline CDR1 is SGHDN and CDR2 is FVKESK. Trimming removed 1 base from V and 5 bases from J, with 24 bases in between. This sample also appeared in a second study, on human thymus T cells. This second study notes: Donation was from healthy Finnish infants who were having corrective surgery that addressed congenital heart defects. From resections taken during corrective heart surgery, the thymus tissue was obtained. Thymic and blood repertoires appeared to display a bias in their usage of V and J genes. There were highly overlapping thymic repertoires among unrelated individuals, as related research reported.

Sequencing input: thymocytes. The chain uses TRBV14 and TRBJ2-7; D may be TRBD1 (7 bases). The sequence derives from a boy under two years old with a congenital heart defect. This CDR3 is CASSQAGRGDREEDEQYF. Written as DNA, the CDR3 is TGTGCCAGCAGCCAAGCCGGACGGGGAGACAGGGAGGAGGACGAGCAGTACTTC.